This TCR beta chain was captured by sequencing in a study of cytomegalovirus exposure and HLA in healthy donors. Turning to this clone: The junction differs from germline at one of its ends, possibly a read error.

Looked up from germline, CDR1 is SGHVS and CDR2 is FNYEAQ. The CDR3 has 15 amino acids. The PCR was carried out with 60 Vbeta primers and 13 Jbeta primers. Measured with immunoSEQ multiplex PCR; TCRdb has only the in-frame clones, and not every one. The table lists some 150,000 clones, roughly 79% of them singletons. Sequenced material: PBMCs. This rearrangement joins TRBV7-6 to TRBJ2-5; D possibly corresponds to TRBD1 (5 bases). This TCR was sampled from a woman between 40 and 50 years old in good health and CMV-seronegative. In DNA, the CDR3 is TGTGCCAGCAGCCCAAGCAGGGAAATCCAAGAGGCCCAGTACTTC. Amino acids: CASSPSREIQEAQYF.